Listed below are T cell receptor beta chains from one sample, sequenced in a study of CD8+ T cells in alopecia areata. Sequencing used immunoSEQ multiplex PCR; TCRdb keeps in-frame clones, though not all of them. The sample lists hundreds of thousands of clones; less than 80% were seen once. This material consisted of CD4+ T cells sorted from blood, taken at week 0. Receptor source: a human donor with alopecia areata. CDR3s include the opening cysteine and the closing phenylalanine or tryptophan. D genes are given only for firm matches. For some rows the clone size is stated as once, few or many, or as a class when expanded; others skip it.

>TRBJ1-6|.|TRBD1|TRBV5-1
TGCGCCAGCAGCCAGGGACAGAGCTATAATTCACCCCTCCACTTT
CASSQGQSYNSPLHF
>TRBJ2-1|.|TRBD1|TRBV27
TGTGCCAGCAGTTTTGGGACAGACTACAATGAGCAGTTCTTC
CASSFGTDYNEQFF
>TRBJ2-5|.|.|TRBV25-1
TGTGCCAGCAGTGAAACCTTCCAGGAGACCCAGTACTTC
CASSETFQETQYF
>TRBJ2-3|.|.|TRBV11-2
TGTGCCAGCAGCTTAGATCAACAGGGGAGGAACACAGATACGCAGTATTTT
CASSLDQQGRNTDTQYF
>TRBJ1-1|.|.|TRBV30
TGTGCCTGGAGCGGAGACAAATGGAACACTGAAGCTTTCTTT
CAWSGDKWNTEAFF
>TRBJ2-3|once|TRBD1|TRBV7-2
TGTGCCAGCAGCTTAGGGACAGGTATTGAGTATTTT
CASSLGTGIEYF
>TRBJ2-2|few|TRBD1|TRBV7-2
TGTGCCAGCAGCGGACAGGGGACCGGGGAGCTGTTTTTT
CASSGQGTGELFF
>TRBJ2-7|.|TRBD2|TRBV27
TGTGCCAGCAGACGCGGGGCGGGAGGATACTACGAGCAGTACTTC
CASRRGAGGYYEQYF
>TRBJ2-5|.|TRBD2|TRBV6-5
TGTGCCAGCAGGACGGGGGGGCGACAGACCCAGTACTTC
CASRTGGRQTQYF
>TRBJ2-3|few|TRBD1|TRBV29-1
TGCAGCGTTCCCGGGACAGGGGTTTCAGATACGCAGTATTTT
CSVPGTGVSDTQYF
>TRBJ2-5|.|.|TRBV6-5
TGTGCCAGCACCTCCCGTGGGGACATCAAGGAGACCCAGTACTTC
CASTSRGDIKETQYF
>TRBJ2-7|once|.|TRBV15
TGTGCCACCAGTCCATTTCTAGACCCTTCGGCCGAGCAGTACTTC
CATSPFLDPSAEQYF
>TRBJ1-1|few|.|TRBV30
TGTGCCTGGAGGATGCAGGGGACGAACACTGAAGCTTTCTTT
CAWRMQGTNTEAFF
>TRBJ1-2|.|.|TRBV7-9
TGTGCCAGCAGCTTAAACGAGGGGAACTATGGCTACACCTTC
CASSLNEGNYGYTF
>TRBJ1-2|.|.|TRBV2
TGTGCCAGCAGTGAATTAAGTGGCTACACCTTC
CASSELSGYTF
>TRBJ1-6|.|.|TRBV25-1
TGTGCCAGCAGTCCCGCTCATAGTTATAATTCACCCCTCCACTTT
CASSPAHSYNSPLHF
>TRBJ2-7|.|.|TRBV5-1
TGCGCCAGCAGCTTGTCGCTAGGAGCCCCCTACGAGCAGTACTTC
CASSLSLGAPYEQYF
>TRBJ2-5|.|.|TRBV18
TGTGCCAGCTCACCACCTAGCGAGGAGACCCAGTACTTC
CASSPPSEETQYF
>TRBJ1-2|few|.|TRBV6-4
TGTGCCAGCAGTGACTCGACGATGGCAGGCTTGGTATATGGCTACACCTTC
CASSDSTMAGLVYGYTF
>TRBJ2-4|.|TRBD1|TRBV5-1
TGCGCCAGCAGAGAGACAGGGGGCATTCAGTACTTC
CASRETGGIQYF
>TRBJ1-4|.|.|TRBV30
TGTGCCTGGACCCGCGTATGGGCGGCAACTAATGAAAAACTGTTTTTT
CAWTRVWAATNEKLFF
>TRBJ2-2|.|TRBD2|TRBV7-9
TGTGCCAGCAGCTCCCCTAGCGGGGGGGGCACCGGGGAGCTGTTTTTT
CASSSPSGGGTGELFF
>TRBJ2-7|.|.|TRBV9
TGTGCCAGCAGCGTAGGGGAATCCTCCTACGAGCAGTACTTC
CASSVGESSYEQYF
>TRBJ2-2|.|.|TRBV10-3
TGTGCCATTCGTATGGGGGACACCGGGGAGCTGTTTTTT
CAIRMGDTGELFF
>TRBJ2-3|few|.|TRBV5-6
TGTGCCAGCAGCTTGGCGGCGACTGGCACAGATACGCAGTATTTT
CASSLAATGTDTQYF
>TRBJ1-1|.|.|TRBV19
TGTGCCAGTAGCCAGACAAGGAACACTGAAGCTTTCTTT
CASSQTRNTEAFF
>TRBJ2-7|.|.|TRBV4-2
TGTGCCAGCAGCCAAGTCGCCAGCTCCTACGAGCAGTACTTC
CASSQVASSYEQYF
>TRBJ2-3|.|.|TRBV29-1
TGCAGCCTCCAGGATAGCGCGAGCACAGATACGCAGTATTTT
CSLQDSASTDTQYF
>TRBJ2-7|.|.|TRBV4-1
TGCGCCAGCAGCCAAGTTGACATTACGTCCTACGAGCAGTACTTC
CASSQVDITSYEQYF
>TRBJ1-1|few|.|TRBV29-1
TGCAGCGCGGGACGTGCGAACACTGAAGCTTTCTTT
CSAGRANTEAFF
>TRBJ1-2|few|.|TRBV9
TGTGCCAGCAGCGCGGACATCTCTAACTATGGCTACACCTTC
CASSADISNYGYTF
>TRBJ2-3|.|.|TRBV29-1
TGCAGCGTTACCCCCCGGGGAAGCGGCACAGATACGCAGTATTTT
CSVTPRGSGTDTQYF